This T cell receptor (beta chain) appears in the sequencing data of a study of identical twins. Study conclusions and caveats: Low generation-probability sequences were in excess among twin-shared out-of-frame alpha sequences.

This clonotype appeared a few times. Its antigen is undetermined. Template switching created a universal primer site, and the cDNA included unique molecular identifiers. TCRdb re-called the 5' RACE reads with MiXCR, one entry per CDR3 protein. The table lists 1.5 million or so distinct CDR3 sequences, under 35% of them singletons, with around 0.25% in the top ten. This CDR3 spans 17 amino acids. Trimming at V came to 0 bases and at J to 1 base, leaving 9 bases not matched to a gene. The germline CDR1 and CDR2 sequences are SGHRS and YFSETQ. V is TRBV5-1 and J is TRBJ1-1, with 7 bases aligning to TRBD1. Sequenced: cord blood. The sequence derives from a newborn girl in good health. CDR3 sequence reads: CASSLGEFTGANTEAFF. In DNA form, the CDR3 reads TGCGCCAGCAGCTTGGGCGAGTTTACAGGGGCGAACACTGAAGCTTTCTTT. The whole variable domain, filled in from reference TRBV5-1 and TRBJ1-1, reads KAGVTQTPRYLIKTRGQQVTLSCSPISGHRSVSWYQQTPGQGLQFLFEYFSETQRNKGNFPGRFSGRQFSNSRSEMNVSTLELGDSALYLCASSLGEFTGANTEAFFGQGTRLTVV.